The T cell receptor (beta chain) described here comes from a study of tumor-infiltrating lymphocytes in primary liver carcinoma. Germline DNA was extracted alongside blood RNA, which was obtained from unsorted whole blood. From around 500 ng of total RNA, TCR beta-specific cDNA was reverse-transcribed using a constant-region primer. Each TCR beta library was derived from three nested multiplex PCR rounds that employed slightly modified ARM-PCR. The first two PCR rounds, approximately 10 cycles each, used TRBV1-TRBV30 forward primers and a C-beta reverse primer. TCRdb itself ran the multiplex PCR reads through MiXCR, one entry per CDR3 protein. This table holds approximately 330,000 distinct CDR3 sequences, approximately 64% found once. This CDR3 is 17 amino acids long. The V gene's germline CDR1 is KGHSH and CDR2 LQKENI. After removal of 3 bases from V and 0 bases from J, the junction contained 6 bases not matched to a gene.

The V and J genes are TRBV18 and TRBJ2-1; 9 nucleotides line up with TRBD2. The origin of this receptor is a middle-aged man with primary liver carcinoma and hepatitis B virus infection. Input material: peripheral blood. The CDR3 reads CASSPLSAGGSYNEQFF. For the CDR3, the DNA is TGTGCCAGCTCACCGTTATCAGCGGGAGGCTCCTACAATGAGCAGTTCTTC.